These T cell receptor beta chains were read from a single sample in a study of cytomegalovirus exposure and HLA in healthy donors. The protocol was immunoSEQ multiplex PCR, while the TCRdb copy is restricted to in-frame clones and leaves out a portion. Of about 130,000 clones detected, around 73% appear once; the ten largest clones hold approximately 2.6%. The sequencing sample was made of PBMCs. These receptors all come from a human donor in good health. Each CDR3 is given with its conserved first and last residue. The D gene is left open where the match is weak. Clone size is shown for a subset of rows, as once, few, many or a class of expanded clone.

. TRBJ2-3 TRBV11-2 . TGTGCCAGCAGATTCCCTACAGGAACAGATACGCAGTATTTT CASRFPTGTDTQYF
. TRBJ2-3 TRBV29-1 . TGCAGCGTTGACCAGGGTTTAGATACGCAGTATTTT CSVDQGLDTQYF
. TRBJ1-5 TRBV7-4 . TGTGCCAGCAGCTTAGTTGGAGGAGATAGCAATCAGCCCCAGCATTTT CASSLVGGDSNQPQHF
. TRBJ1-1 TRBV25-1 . TGTGCCAGCAGTGAAGGATGGGCAAACACTGAAGCTTTCTTT CASSEGWANTEAFF
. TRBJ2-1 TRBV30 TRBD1 TGTGCCTGGAGCCCCAGGGGGCGGATCTACAATGAGCAGTTCTTC CAWSPRGRIYNEQFF
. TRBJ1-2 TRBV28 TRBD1 TGTGCCAGCAGTTCCGAGGGGGTTAACAGGGGTAGCTATGGCTACACCTTC CASSSEGVNRGSYGYTF
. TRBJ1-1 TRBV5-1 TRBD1 TGCGCCAGCAGCGGGACAGGGGGCAGTCGCACTGAAGCTTTCTTT CASSGTGGSRTEAFF
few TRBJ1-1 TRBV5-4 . TGTGCCAGCAGCTTGGAACAGGGTATCTCCATCAACACTGAAGCTTTCTTT CASSLEQGISINTEAFF
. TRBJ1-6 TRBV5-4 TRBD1 TGTGCCAGCAGCTACCGACAGGGCTCCTATAATTCACCCCTCCACTTT CASSYRQGSYNSPLHF
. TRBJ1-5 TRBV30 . TGTGCCTGGAGTGTCGGTAGCAATCAGCCCCAGCATTTT CAWSVGSNQPQHF
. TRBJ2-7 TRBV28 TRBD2 TGTGCCAGCAGTTTACGACTAGCGGGAGGGACTTCCTACGAGCAGTACTTC CASSLRLAGGTSYEQYF